This T cell receptor (beta chain) was found in a study of human T cells and chemical hapten exposure. Study at large: Small differences in pooled library volume mainly drove the variation in TCR yields per sample.

Germline CDR1 is LGHDT and CDR2 is YNNKEL (reference sequence). The germline V and J ends were trimmed by 0 bases and 7 bases, with 15 bases remaining between them. This CDR3 contains 15 residues. Time point specified: patch test 2, 6 weeks after DPC sensitization. Treatment here: therapeutic diphenylcyclopropenone sensitization with weekly scalp DPC. TCRdb independently ran MiXCR on the RACE reads; one entry per CDR3 protein. Seen here are tens of thousands of distinct CDR3 sequences, less than 8.5% observed once, and the top ten hold under 1.5%. This clonotype was counted ten times or more. The chain has TRBV3-1 and TRBJ1-2; D is uncertain. The source is a woman in her 30s with alopecia areata. Some clones in this sample may be carry-over from other donors' samples. The sequences come from whole blood, collected in connection with sensitization to the hapten diphenylcyclopropenone (DPC). CDR3 bases: TGTGCCAGCAGCCAAGACGGGCAGGTCCCCACTGGCTACACCTTC. Translated: CASSQDGQVPTGYTF.